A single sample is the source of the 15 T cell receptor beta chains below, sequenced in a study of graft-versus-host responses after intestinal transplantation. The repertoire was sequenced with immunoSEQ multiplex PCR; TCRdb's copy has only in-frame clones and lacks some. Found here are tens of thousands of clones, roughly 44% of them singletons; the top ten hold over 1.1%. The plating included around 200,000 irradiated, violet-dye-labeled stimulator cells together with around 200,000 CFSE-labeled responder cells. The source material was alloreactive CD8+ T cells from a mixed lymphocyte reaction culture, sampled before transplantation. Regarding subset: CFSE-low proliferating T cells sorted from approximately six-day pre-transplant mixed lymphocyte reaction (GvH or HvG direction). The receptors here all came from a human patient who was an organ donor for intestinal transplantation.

The CDR3, as DNA: TGTGCCGCAAGCAAACTAACCTACGAGCAGTACTTC. It encodes CAASKLTYEQYF. The chain uses TRBV28 and TRBJ2-7; D unclear. The germline gives CDR1 MDHEN, CDR2 SYDVKM. Trimming left V 11 bases short and J 2 bases short, with 13 bases between. This CDR3 contains 12 residues.

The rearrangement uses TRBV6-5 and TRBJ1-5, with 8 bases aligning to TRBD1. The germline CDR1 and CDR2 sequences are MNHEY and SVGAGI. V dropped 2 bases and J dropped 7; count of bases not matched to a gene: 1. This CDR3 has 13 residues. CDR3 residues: CASSYGQGQPQHF. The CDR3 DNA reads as TGTGCCAGCAGTTACGGACAGGGACAGCCCCAGCATTTT.

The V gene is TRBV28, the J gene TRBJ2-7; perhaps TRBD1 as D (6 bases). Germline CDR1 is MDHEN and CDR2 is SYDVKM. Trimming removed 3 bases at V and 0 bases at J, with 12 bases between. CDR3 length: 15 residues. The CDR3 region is CASSLTGDYSYEQYF. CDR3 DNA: TGTGCCAGCAGTTTGACAGGAGATTACTCCTACGAGCAGTACTTC.

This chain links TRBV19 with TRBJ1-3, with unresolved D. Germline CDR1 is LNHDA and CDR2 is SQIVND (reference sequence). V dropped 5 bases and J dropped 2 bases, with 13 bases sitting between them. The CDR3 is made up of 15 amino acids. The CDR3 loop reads CASSASIGTGNTIYF. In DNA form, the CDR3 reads TGTGCCAGTAGTGCCTCCATCGGGACTGGAAACACCATATATTTT.

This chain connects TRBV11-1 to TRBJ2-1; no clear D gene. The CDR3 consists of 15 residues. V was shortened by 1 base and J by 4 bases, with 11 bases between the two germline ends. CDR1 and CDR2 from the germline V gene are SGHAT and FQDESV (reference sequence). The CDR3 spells CASSLEGAVYNEQFF. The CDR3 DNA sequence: TGTGCCAGCAGCTTAGAGGGTGCAGTATACAATGAGCAGTTCTTC.

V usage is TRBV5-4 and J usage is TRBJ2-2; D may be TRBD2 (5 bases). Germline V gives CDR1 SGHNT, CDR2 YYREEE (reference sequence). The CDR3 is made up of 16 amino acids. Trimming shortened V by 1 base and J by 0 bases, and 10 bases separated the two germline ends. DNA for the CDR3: TGTGCCAGCAGCTTGTATGGAGGATCGAACACCGGGGAGCTGTTTTTT. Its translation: CASSLYGGSNTGELFF.

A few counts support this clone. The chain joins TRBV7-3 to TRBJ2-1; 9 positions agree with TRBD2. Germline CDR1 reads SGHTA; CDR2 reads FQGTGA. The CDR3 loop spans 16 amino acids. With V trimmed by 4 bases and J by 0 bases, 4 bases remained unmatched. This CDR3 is CASSSTSGRSYNEQFF. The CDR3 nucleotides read TGTGCCAGCAGCTCGACTAGCGGCCGCTCCTACAATGAGCAGTTCTTC.

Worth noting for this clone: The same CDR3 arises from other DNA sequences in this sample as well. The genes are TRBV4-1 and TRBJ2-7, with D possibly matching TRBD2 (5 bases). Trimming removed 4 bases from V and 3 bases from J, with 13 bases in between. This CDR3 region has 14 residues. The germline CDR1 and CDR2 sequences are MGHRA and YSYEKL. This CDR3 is CASSPGVGLYEQYF. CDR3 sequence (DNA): TGCGCCAGCAGCCCAGGAGTAGGACTCTACGAGCAGTACTTC.

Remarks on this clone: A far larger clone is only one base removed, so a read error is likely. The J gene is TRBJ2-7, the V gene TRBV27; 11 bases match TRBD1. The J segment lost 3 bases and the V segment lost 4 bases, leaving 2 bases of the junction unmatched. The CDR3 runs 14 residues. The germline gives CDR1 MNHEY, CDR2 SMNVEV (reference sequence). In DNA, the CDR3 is TGTGCCAGCAGTTCCGGGACAGGGGGCTACGAGCAGTACTTC. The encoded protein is CASSSGTGGYEQYF.

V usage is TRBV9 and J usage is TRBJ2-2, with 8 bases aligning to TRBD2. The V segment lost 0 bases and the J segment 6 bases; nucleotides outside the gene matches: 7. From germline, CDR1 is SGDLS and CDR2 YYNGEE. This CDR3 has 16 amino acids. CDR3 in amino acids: CASSVGGSGKAGELFF. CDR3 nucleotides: TGTGCCAGCAGCGTAGGGGGTAGCGGGAAGGCCGGGGAGCTGTTTTTT.

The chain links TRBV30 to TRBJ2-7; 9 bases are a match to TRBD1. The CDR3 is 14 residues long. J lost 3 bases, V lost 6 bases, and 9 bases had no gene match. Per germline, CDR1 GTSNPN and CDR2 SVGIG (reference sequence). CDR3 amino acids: CACTGQGLFYEQYF. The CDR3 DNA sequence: TGTGCCTGCACGGGACAGGGACTCTTCTACGAGCAGTACTTC. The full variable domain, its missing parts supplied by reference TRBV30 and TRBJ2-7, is SQTIHQWPATLVQPVGSPLSLECTVEGTSNPNLYWYRQAAGRGLQLLFYSVGIGQISSEVPQNLSASRPQDRQFILSSKKLLLSDSGFYLCACTGQGLFYEQYFGPGTRLTVT.

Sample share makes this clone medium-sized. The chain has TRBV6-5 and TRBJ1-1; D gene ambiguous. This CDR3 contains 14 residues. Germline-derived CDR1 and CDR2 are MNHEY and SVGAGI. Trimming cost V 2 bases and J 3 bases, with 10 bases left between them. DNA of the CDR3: TGTGCCAGCAGTTACGGGGTAATGGACACTGAAGCTTTCTTT. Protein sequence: CASSYGVMDTEAFF.

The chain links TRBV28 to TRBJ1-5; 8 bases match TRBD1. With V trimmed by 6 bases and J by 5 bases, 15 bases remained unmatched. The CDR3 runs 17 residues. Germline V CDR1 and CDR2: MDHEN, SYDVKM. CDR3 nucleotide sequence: TGTGCCAGCAGGGACAGGGCAGGGCTATCGGAACATCAGCCCCAGCATTTT. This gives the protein CASRDRAGLSEHQPQHF.

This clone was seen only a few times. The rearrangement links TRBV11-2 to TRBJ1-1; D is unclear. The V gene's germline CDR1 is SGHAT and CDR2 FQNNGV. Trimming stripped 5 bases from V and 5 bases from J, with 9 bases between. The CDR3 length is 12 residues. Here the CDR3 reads CASSGSSTEAFF. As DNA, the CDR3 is TGTGCCAGCAGCGGGAGCTCTACTGAAGCTTTCTTT. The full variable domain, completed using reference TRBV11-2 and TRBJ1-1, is EAGVAQSPRYKIIEKRQSVAFWCNPISGHATLYWYQQILGQGPKLLIQFQNNGVVDDSQLPKDRFSAERLKGVDSTLKIQPAKLEDSAVYLCASSGSSTEAFFGQGTRLTVV.

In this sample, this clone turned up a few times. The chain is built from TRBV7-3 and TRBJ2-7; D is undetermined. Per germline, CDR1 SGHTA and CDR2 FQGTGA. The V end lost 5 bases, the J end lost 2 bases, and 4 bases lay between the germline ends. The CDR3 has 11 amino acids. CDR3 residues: CASSRPYEQYF. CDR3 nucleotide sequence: TGTGCCAGCAGCCGTCCCTACGAGCAGTACTTC. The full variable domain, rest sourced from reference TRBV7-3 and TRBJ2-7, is GAGVSQTPSNKVTEKGKYVELRCDPISGHTALYWYRQSLGQGPEFLIYFQGTGAADDSGLPNDRFFAVRPEGSVSTLKIQRTERGDSAVYLCASSRPYEQYFGPGTRLTVT.